This TCR beta chain was identified in a study of blood T cell repertoires in COVID-19. Across the study: Spain, Italy and the United States supplied samples that represented acute and convalescent COVID-19.

The germline CDR1 and CDR2 sequences are KGHSH and LQKENI. The CDR3 has 14 amino acids. Between the trimmed V and J ends, which lost 0 bases and 5 bases, there was a span of 9 bases. Per the original data handling: Estimation of nucleated cell counts was performed using reference gene primer amplification. Measured with immunoSEQ multiplex PCR; TCRdb has only the in-frame clones, and not every one. V, J and clone size were drawn from that table, and D and trimming were deduced from the DNA. The profile shows more than 200,000 clones, less than 90% of them singletons. The sequenced sample consisted of peripheral blood. The clonotype was recovered from a man in his sixties with acute or convalescent COVID-19. This chain uses TRBV18 with TRBJ2-3; D is unresolved. This CDR3 is CASSPPLAVDTQYF. CDR3 DNA sequence: TGTGCCAGCTCACCACCGTTGGCAGTAGATACGCAGTATTTT. The entire variable domain, with the rest obtained from reference TRBV18 and TRBJ2-3, is as follows: NAGVMQNPRHLVRRRGQEARLRCSPMKGHSHVYWYRQLPEEGLKFMVYLQKENIIDESGMPKERFSAEFPKEGPSILRIQQVVRGDSAAYFCASSPPLAVDTQYFGPGTRLTVL.